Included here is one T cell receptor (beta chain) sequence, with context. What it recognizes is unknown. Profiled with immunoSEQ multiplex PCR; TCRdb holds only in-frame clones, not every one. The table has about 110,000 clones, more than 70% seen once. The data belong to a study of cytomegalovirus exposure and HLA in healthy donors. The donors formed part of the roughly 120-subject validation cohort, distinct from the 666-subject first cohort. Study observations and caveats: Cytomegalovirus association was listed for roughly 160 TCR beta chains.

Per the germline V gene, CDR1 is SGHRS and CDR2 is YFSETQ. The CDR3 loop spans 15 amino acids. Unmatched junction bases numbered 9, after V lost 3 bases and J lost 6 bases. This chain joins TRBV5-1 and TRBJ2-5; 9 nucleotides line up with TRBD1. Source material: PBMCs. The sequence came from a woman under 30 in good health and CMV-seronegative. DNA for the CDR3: TGCGCCAGCAGCTCGGGACAGGGTGCAGTAAAGACCCAGTACTTC. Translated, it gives CASSSGQGAVKTQYF.